This TCR beta chain was recorded in a study of healthy donors' naive CD4 and CD8 T cells. Findings and limits, study-wide: The study did not address homeostatic proliferation effects in naive T cells. A reported CD4+/CD8+ bias affected most V and J genes in naive cells.

Naive CD4+ cells were sorted as CD4+CD8-CD45RO-CD45RA+; naive CD8+ as CD8+CD4-CD45RA+CD27bright. TCR libraries were built from approximately 0.55 ug of total RNA by linear amplification. MiXCR, applied by TCRdb to the reads, yields one record per CDR3 protein. The table records roughly 200,000 distinct CDR3 sequences, over 60% of them present only once. Germline V gives CDR1 SQVTM, CDR2 ANQGSEA. CDR3 length equals 13 residues. V gave up 7 bases and J gave up 1 base, with 13 bases separating them. To note about this clonotype: The antigen remains unidentified.

V and J are TRBV29-1 and TRBJ1-1; perhaps TRBD1 as D (5 bases). This sequence was found in a pool of human donors in good health; the sample pools cells from several healthy donors. The source material was naive CD4+ and CD8+ T cells sorted from blood, pooled from several donors. The CDR3 region has the DNA TGCAGCGCTAGAGGAGGGGCGAACACTGAAGCTTTCTTT. It specifies CSARGGANTEAFF.